This T cell receptor (beta chain) came from a study of tumor-infiltrating T cells and Merkel cell polyomavirus. On the study more broadly: The T cells studied were CD8+ and recognized the Merkel cell polyomavirus KLL epitope.

Immunohistochemistry showed robust Merkel cell polyomavirus Large T antigen staining in every patient's tumor. Repertoires were generated with immunoSEQ multiplex PCR, while TCRdb's copy carries only in-frame clones and drops some. Of over 20,000 clones detected, 87% appear once; the ten largest clones hold roughly 3%. For this clone: Its antigen is not identified.

V shed 6 bases and J shed 8 bases, with 23 bases lying between them. Per the germline V gene, CDR1 is SEHNR and CDR2 is FQNEAQ (reference sequence). The CDR3 contains 16 residues. The study's findings and limits: A limitation of this study is its small sample size. A roughly 1.7-18% tumor fraction of KLL-specific T cells predicted better MCC-specific survival than 0-0.14%.

This TCR was recovered from a man in his fifties or sixties with Merkel cell carcinoma. The sample was lymph node tissue. V is TRBV7-9 and J is TRBJ2-1; D is perhaps TRBD1 (8 bases). The CDR3 nucleotides read TGTGCCAGCAGTATGGGAGGGCAGGGGGCTATCCATGAGCAGTTCTTC. It translates to CASSMGGQGAIHEQFF. Filled out from reference TRBV7-9 and TRBJ2-1, the complete variable domain reads DTGVSQNPRHKITKRGQNVTFRCDPISEHNRLYWYRQTLGQGPEFLTYFQNEAQLEKSRLLSDRFSAERPKGSFSTLEIQRTEQGDSAMYLCASSMGGQGAIHEQFFGPGTRLTVL.